The 6 T cell receptor beta chains in this list originate from one sample, sequenced in a study of T cell repertoires in cytomegalovirus infection. Their target antigens are unknown. TCRdb re-called the reads through MiXCR, storing one row per CDR3 protein. Found here are fewer than 850,000 distinct CDR3 sequences, about 27% of them singletons; the top ten hold around 13%. This specimen consisted of cultured CD8+ T cells from PBMCs, obtained from culture after CMV antigen stimulation. The receptors originated from a human donor in good health (CMV status not recorded). Some clones in this sample may be carry-over from other donors' samples.

This clonotype was seen a handful of times. The chain is built from TRBV4-2 and TRBJ1-4; unclear D gene. Trimming removed 0 bases from V and 8 bases from J, with 19 bases in between. The CDR3 contains 17 residues. CDR1 is LGHNA, CDR2 YNFKEQ, per germline. CDR3 protein: CASSQDGDIGVHEKLFF. The CDR3, as DNA: TGTGCCAGCAGCCAAGATGGGGATATTGGTGTGCACGAAAAACTGTTTTTT.

This clonotype was seen more than once but under ten times. The rearrangement joins TRBV6-2 or TRBV6-3 to TRBJ1-2; 8 nucleotides line up with TRBD1. The CDR3 totals 16 residues. CDR1 MNHEY and CDR2 SVGEGT come from the germline V gene. J lost 3 bases, V lost 2 bases, and 8 bases had no gene match. In DNA, the CDR3 is TGTGCCAGCAGTTACCCCCGGTGGGGACAGGACTATGGCTACACCTTC. Translating it yields CASSYPRWGQDYGYTF.

In this sample, this clonotype turned up a few times. One end of the junction varies from germline; a read error may be responsible. The V call is TRBV7-7, the J call TRBJ2-7, with TRBD2 matching over 7 bases. CDR1 is SSHAT, CDR2 FNYEAQ, per germline (reference sequence). The CDR3 consists of 14 residues. Written as DNA, the CDR3 is TGTGCTAGCAGCTTAACACTAGCGTCCCCGGAGCAGTACTTC. It is translated as CASSLTLASPEQYF.

As to this clonotype: Just one base apart from a much larger clone, this may be a read error. This sequence joins TRBV12-3 or TRBV12-4 and TRBJ1-1, with D tentatively TRBD1 (6 bases). This CDR3 is 13 amino acids long. With 10 bases removed from V and 5 bases from J, the gap between germline ends came to 17 bases. The chain's CDR3 is CANSPTTGTEAFF. CDR3 nucleotide sequence: TGTGCCAACAGCCCGACTACAGGGACTGAAGCTTTCTTT.

J is TRBJ1-2 and V is TRBV9; D call uncertain. The germline V and J ends were trimmed by 2 bases and 6 bases, with 11 bases remaining between them. The CDR3 runs 13 residues. The germline CDR1 and CDR2 sequences are SGDLS and YYNGEE. CDR3 protein: CASSVIWSDGYTF. CDR3 DNA: TGTGCCAGCAGCGTCATCTGGTCTGATGGCTACACCTTC.

This clonotype was counted ten times or more. The chain uses TRBV19 and TRBJ1-5; 11 nucleotides align to TRBD1. The V gene end was trimmed by 5 bases and the J gene end by 10 bases; junction bases not matched to a gene: 19. Per the germline V gene, CDR1 is LNHDA and CDR2 is SQIVND (reference sequence). This CDR3 spans 18 amino acids. The CDR3 reads CASSPPDRGRFLDKPQHF. The CDR3 region has the DNA TGTGCCAGTAGTCCCCCGGACAGGGGGCGATTCTTAGATAAACCCCAGCATTTT. The full variable domain, its missing parts supplied by reference TRBV19 and TRBJ1-5, is DGGITQSPKYLFRKEGQNVTLSCEQNLNHDAMYWYRQDPGQGLRLIYYSQIVNDFQKGDIAEGYSVSREKKESFPLTVTSAQKNPTAFYLCASSPPDRGRFLDKPQHFGDGTRLSIL.